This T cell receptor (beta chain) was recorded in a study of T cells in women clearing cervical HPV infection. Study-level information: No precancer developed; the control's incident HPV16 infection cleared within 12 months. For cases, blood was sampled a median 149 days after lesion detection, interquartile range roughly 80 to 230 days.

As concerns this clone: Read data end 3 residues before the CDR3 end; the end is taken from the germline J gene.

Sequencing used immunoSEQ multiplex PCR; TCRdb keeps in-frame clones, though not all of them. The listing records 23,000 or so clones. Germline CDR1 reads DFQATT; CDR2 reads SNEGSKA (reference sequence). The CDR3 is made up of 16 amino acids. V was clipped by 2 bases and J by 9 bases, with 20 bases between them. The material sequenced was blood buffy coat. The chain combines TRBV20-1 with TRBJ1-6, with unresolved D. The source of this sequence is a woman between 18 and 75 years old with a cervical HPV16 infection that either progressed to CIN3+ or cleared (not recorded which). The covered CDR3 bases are TGCAGTGCTAGATTTTATTGGGCGGGGATAGGTTCACCC. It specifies CSARFYWAGIGSP. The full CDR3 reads CSARFYWAGIGSPLHF.